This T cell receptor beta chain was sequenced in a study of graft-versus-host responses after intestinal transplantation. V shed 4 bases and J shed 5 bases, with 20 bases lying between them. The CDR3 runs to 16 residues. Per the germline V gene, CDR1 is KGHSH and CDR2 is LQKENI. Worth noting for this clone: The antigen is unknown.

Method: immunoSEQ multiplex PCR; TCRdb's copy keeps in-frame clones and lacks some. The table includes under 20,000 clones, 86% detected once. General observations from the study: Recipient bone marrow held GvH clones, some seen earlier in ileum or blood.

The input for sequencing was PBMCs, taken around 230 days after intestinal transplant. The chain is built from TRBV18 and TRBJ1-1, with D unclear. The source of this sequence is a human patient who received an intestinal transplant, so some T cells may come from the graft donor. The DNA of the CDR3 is TGTGCCAGCTCACAACCCCGGACCGATTTGAGGACTGAAGCTTTCTTT. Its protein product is CASSQPRTDLRTEAFF. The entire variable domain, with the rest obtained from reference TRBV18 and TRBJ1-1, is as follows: NAGVMQNPRHLVRRRGQEARLRCSPMKGHSHVYWYRQLPEEGLKFMVYLQKENIIDESGMPKERFSAEFPKEGPSILRIQQVVRGDSAAYFCASSQPRTDLRTEAFFGQGTRLTVV.